The TCR beta chain under discussion was sequenced for a study of blood T cell repertoires in COVID-19. Study at large: COVID-19 samples, acute and convalescent, were from the United States, Italy and Spain. From T cells, B-cell-depleted T cells, or PBMCs came the material, which was cDNA or gDNA.

This clone has just a few counts. Authors' data handling: Nucleated cell number was recorded as an estimate derived from reference gene primer amplification. Repertoires were generated with immunoSEQ multiplex PCR, while TCRdb's copy carries only in-frame clones and drops some. V and J calls plus clone size are reproduced from that table; the DNA served to infer D and trimming. This sample has about 300,000 clones, with about 87% found just once. Germline CDR1 is MNHNY and CDR2 is SVGAGI (reference sequence). With 4 bases removed from V and 0 bases from J, the gap between germline ends came to 12 bases. The CDR3 contains 15 residues.

The specimen sequenced was peripheral blood. The V gene is TRBV6-6, the J gene TRBJ1-1; maybe TRBD1 (6 bases). This TCR was recovered from a woman in her 40s who had recovered from COVID-19. CDR3 bases: TGTGCCAGCAGTTCCACCGGGACATTGAACACTGAAGCTTTCTTT. It yields the protein CASSSTGTLNTEAFF.